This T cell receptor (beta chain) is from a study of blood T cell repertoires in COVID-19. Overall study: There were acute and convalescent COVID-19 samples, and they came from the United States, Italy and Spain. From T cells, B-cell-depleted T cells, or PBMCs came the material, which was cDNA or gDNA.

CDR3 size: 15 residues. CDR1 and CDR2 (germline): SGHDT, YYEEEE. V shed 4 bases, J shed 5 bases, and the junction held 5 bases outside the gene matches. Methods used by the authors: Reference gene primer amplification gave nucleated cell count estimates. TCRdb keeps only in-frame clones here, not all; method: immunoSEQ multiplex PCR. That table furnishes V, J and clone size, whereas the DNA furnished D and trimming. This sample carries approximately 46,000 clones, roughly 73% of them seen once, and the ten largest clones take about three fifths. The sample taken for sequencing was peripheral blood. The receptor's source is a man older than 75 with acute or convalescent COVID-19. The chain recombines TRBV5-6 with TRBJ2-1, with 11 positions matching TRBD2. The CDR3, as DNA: TGTGCCAGCAGCATTAGACTAGCGGGAAACAATGAGCAGTTCTTC. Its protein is CASSIRLAGNNEQFF.